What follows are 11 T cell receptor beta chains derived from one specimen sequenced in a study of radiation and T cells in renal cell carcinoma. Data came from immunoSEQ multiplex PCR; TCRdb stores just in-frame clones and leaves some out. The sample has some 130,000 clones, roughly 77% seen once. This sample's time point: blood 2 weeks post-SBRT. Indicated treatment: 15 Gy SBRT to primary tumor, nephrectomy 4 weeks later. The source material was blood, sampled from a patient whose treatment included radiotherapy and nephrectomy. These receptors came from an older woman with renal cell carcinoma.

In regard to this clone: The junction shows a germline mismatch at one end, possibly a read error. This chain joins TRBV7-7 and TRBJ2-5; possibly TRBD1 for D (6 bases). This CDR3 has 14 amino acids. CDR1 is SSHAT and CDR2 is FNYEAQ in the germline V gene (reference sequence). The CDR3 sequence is CASSLNRAQETQYF. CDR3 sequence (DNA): TGTGCTAGCAGCCTTAACAGGGCACAAGAGACCCAGTACTTC.

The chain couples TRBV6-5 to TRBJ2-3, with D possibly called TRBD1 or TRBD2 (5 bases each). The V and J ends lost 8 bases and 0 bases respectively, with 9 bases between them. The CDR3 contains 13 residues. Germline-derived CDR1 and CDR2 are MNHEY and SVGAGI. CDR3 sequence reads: CASRDPSTDTQYF. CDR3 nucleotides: TGTGCCAGCCGGGACCCAAGCACAGATACGCAGTATTTT.

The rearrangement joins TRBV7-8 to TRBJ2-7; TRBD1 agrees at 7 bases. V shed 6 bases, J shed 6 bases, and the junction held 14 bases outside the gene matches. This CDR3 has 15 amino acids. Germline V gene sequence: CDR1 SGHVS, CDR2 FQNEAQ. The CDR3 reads CASSLRDREVPEQYF. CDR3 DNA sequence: TGTGCCAGCAGTTTGCGAGACAGGGAAGTCCCCGAGCAGTACTTC. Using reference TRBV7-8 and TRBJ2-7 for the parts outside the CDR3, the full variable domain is GAGVSQSPRYKVAKRGQDVALRCDPISGHVSLFWYQQALGQGPEFLTYFQNEAQLDKSGLPSDRFFAERPEGSVSTLKIQRTQQEDSAVYLCASSLRDREVPEQYFGPGTRLTVT.

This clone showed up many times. CDR3 region: CAIRSTGGTNRAFF. CDR3 coding DNA: TGTGCCATCAGGTCAACTGGGGGTACGAATCGAGCTTTCTTT. The genes are TRBV10-3 and TRBJ1-1; a weak D match, TRBD1 (5 bases). The CDR3 has 14 amino acids. V dropped 6 bases and J dropped 10 bases, with 21 bases sitting between them. Germline V gene sequence: CDR1 ENHRY, CDR2 SYGVKD.

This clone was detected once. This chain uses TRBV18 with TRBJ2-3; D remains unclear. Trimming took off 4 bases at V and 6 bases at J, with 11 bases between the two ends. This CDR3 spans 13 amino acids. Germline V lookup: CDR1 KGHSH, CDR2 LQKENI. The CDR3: CASSRLEGDTQYF. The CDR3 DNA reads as TGTGCCAGCTCACGTCTGGAAGGGGATACGCAGTATTTT.

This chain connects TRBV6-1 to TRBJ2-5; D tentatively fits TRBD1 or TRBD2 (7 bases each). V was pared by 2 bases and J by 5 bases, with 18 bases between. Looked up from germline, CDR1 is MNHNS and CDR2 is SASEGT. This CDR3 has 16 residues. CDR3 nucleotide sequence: TGTGCCAGCAGTGAATTGGCCAGGGGAGGGGGCGAGACCCAGTACTTC. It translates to CASSELARGGGETQYF.

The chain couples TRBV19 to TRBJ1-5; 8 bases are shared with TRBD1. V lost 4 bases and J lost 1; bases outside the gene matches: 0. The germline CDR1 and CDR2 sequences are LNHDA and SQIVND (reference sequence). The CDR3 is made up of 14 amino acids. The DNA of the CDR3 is TGTGCCAGTAGTAGGACAGGGAGCAATCAGCCCCAGCATTTT. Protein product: CASSRTGSNQPQHF.

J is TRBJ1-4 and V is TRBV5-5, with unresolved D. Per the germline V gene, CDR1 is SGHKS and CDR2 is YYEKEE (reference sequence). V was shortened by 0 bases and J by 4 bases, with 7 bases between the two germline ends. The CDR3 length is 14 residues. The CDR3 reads CASSLGQYNEKLFF. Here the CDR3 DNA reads TGTGCCAGCAGCTTGGGGCAGTATAATGAAAAACTGTTTTTT. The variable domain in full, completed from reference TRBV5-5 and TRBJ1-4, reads DAGVTQSPTHLIKTRGQQVTLRCSPISGHKSVSWYQQVLGQGPQFIFQYYEKEERGRGNFPDRFSARQFPNYSSELNVNALLLGDSALYLCASSLGQYNEKLFFGSGTQLSVL.

The CDR3 DNA is TGTGCCAGCAGGCCTCCGGGCCCAACTAATGAAAAACTGTTTTTT. It codes for CASRPPGPTNEKLFF. This chain links TRBV28 with TRBJ1-4; D unclear. The CDR3 sequence is 15 residues long. Germline V gene data show CDR1 as MDHEN and CDR2 as SYDVKM. Trimming pared 6 bases from V and 0 bases from J, leaving 11 bases between.

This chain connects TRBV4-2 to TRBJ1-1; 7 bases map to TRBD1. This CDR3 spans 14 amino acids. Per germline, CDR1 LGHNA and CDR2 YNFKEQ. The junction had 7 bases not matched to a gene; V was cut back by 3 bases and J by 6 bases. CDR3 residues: CASSQADREAEAFF. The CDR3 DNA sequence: TGTGCCAGCAGCCAGGCAGACAGGGAGGCTGAAGCTTTCTTT.

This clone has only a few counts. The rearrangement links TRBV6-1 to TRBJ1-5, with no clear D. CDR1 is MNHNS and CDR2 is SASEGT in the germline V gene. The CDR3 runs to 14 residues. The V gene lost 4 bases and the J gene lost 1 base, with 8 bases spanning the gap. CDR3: CASSAGGSNQPQHF. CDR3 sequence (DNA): TGTGCCAGCAGTGCGGGAGGAAGCAATCAGCCCCAGCATTTT.